The subject of this entry is one T cell receptor beta chain. This clonotype has ten or more counts. The antigen it recognizes is unknown. Base qualities are missing; no much larger clone stands one base away. TCR alpha and beta chain libraries were amplified separately from the second PCR step onward. Donor CMV status was determined by IFNgamma production from CD4+ T cells after overnight stimulation of fresh PBMCs with CMV viral lysate. CD4 T cells were positively selected with Miltenyi beads, followed by positive selection of CD8 T cells from the CD4-negative fraction. Cells stained for CD3, CD4, CD8, CD45RA, CD27 and a live/dead dye were sorted on a BD Aria II into four subsets by CD45RA and CD27. A few healthy volunteers provided blood, and the blood of each volunteer was split into CD4 and CD8 T cells and then into four differentiation subsets. About 120 ml of peripheral blood was collected from each donor, and PBMC were isolated from the blood using Ficoll-Paque PLUS density-gradient centrifugation. Sorted cells were lysed in RLT buffer, and RNA was extracted with a Qiagen RNeasy kit and stored at -80°C.

The data were taken from a study of naive and memory T cell subsets (dated by TCRdb to the late 2010s). About the investigation overall: The study applied an open-source, UMI-based TCR alpha and beta sequencing pipeline to sorted naive and memory peripheral blood T cell subsets. RNA was DNase-treated and reverse transcribed with TCR constant-region primers, mostly using SuperScript III. The results of the functional CMV T cell responses matched the IgG serology results in every case.

What the study reported, not specific to this receptor: RNA-based TCR counts may be influenced by expression changes linked to T cell activation and differentiation. After error correction, over 90% of naive TCR sequences appeared only once, giving much steeper abundance distributions than memory subsets. Gini index rose and Shannon and inverse Simpson diversity fell from naive through CM, EM and EMRA in both CD4 and CD8 cells. TCR abundance followed a power law whose exponent differed between naive and memory subsets but was consistent across the three individuals. The repertoire findings for the naive and memory subsets could not be validated against a ground truth because none was available. Single alpha or beta chain sequences, rather than paired alpha/beta receptors, were used to define clonotypes.

Library method: UMI-ligation and nested PCR. An equimolar mix of two oligonucleotides covering both TRBC1 and TRBC2 was used as the beta constant-region primer. A single-stranded oligonucleotide carrying the SP2 primer and a 12-nucleotide UMI was ligated to the 3' end of the cDNA by T4 RNA ligase 1. Four rounds of PCR were used to amplify ligated cDNA, with nested alpha and beta constant-region primers being used together with the SP2 primer. The ligation reaction was incubated at 16°C for about 20-24 hours. PCR2 was typically run as a SYBR Green qPCR and stopped at a predetermined threshold to prevent over-amplification. Apart from the first purification, every purification step used Agencourt AMPure XP magnetic beads. Library quantification was done by Qubit, followed by a TapeStation check on which the main peak was expected at around 650 bp. Sequencing of the pooled libraries was done on an Illumina MiSeq using v2 2x251 paired-end kits, which typically yielded roughly 0.95-2 million reads per sample. Libraries were pooled at approximately 3.7 nM per sample, and 5-7% PhiX was added to improve cluster recognition. In the source study's methods: Using tag matching that tolerated one base-pair mismatch, Decombinator assigned V and J genes to FASTQ reads that had been processed by Demultiplexor. Collapsinator used UMIs to correct both sequencing errors and frequency errors arising from PCR heterogeneity. TCRs were translated and CDR3s were extracted from the conserved cysteine to the FGXG phenylalanine by CDR3Translator, with non-productive sequences being flagged. Gini, Shannon entropy and inverse Simpson indices were calculated on repertoires subsampled to equal numbers of UMI-defined TCRs. Within the linear range, a power law was fitted by maximum likelihood to the distributions of clonotype abundance. When run on a single naive CD8 sample, MIGEC and the pipeline yielded similar UMI counts, similar unique TCR numbers and similar clonal distributions. A set of some 7,000 CMV-associated CDR3 sequences, compiled from VDJdb and a published dataset, was used to search the repertoires. TCRdb reworked the public reads: Q25 trimming with fastp, MiXCR clone assembly, productive beta chains retained. Every CDR3 protein is listed once, alongside the most common genes and DNA of its rows. TCRdb, rather than the study authors, made the V and J calls. This sample has about 90,000 distinct CDR3 sequences in its table, and around 6.5% of those were observed once. In total, the top ten clones hold 1.5% to 2% of the sample.

In the germline V gene, CDR1 corresponds to SGHAT and CDR2 to FQNNGV. For this chain, trimming is 2 bases at the V end and 7 bases at the J end, and the number of junction bases without a gene match is 7. The CDR3 starts with the cysteine, ends with the phenylalanine, and has 16 residues. Of the read, only the CDR3 DNA is kept; its 48 bases are in frame from base 1. This receptor chain uses TRBV11-2 and TRBJ2-1, with TRBD2 identical over 11 junction bases. This clonotype was obtained from a human donor in good health. Material: central memory CD4+ T cells from blood. The cell subset or site label for this specimen denotes: central memory, CD45RA- CD27+. The DNA sequence reads TGTGCCAGCAGCTTATTTTTGGCTAGCGGGGGGAATGAGCAGTTCTTC. Translated, it reads CASSLFLASGGNEQFF. The CDR3 plus the reference TRBV11-2 and TRBJ2-1 genes for the other parts give the full variable domain: EAGVAQSPRYKIIEKRQSVAFWCNPISGHATLYWYQQILGQGPKLLIQFQNNGVVDDSQLPKDRFSAERLKGVDSTLKIQPAKLEDSAVYLCASSLFLASGGNEQFFGPGTRLTVL.